Described below is a single T cell receptor (beta chain) sequence and its context. Its specificity is not known. TCRdb's copy holds only in-frame clones and misses some; the assay was immunoSEQ multiplex PCR. The data contain some 47,000 clones, 70% to 90% of them singletons. CDR3 length: 15 residues. Trimming at V came to 2 bases and at J to 1 base, leaving 4 bases not matched to a gene. The V gene's germline CDR1 is SGHRS and CDR2 YFSETQ. The sample comes from a study of T cells after posttransplantation cyclophosphamide. Study-level results: Donor-recipient repertoire similarity was low at 1-2 months, rising over year one. TRB overlap between skin or GI tissue T cells and blood was limited.

This rearrangement joins TRBV5-1 to TRBJ2-3; 7 bases align to TRBD1. Source material: PBMCs. This receptor was obtained from a man aged 25 to 45 with a blood cancer, CMV-positive, and with a related stem cell donor. CDR3 nucleotides: TGCGCCAGCAGCTTAAGACAGGGACGCACAGATACGCAGTATTTT. Its protein product is CASSLRQGRTDTQYF.